A single T cell receptor (beta chain) is shown here with its context. Its antigen is still unknown. Germline V gene data show CDR1 as MDHEN and CDR2 as SYDVKM. V was cut by 8 bases and J by 0 bases, with 12 bases left in between. This CDR3 is 14 amino acids long. The donors were part of the 120-subject validation cohort, which stood apart from the 666-subject first cohort. The data originate from a study of cytomegalovirus exposure and HLA in healthy donors. Across the study: Later analysis reported that the roughly 110 validation repertoires shared the platform of the approximately 670 first-cohort repertoires. Study-level results: The authors listed 150 or so TCR beta chains as cytomegalovirus-associated. Among TCR sequences, most were rare, though some public TCRs appeared in many donors.

The data were produced by immunoSEQ multiplex PCR, yet TCRdb's version contains in-frame clones alone and is incomplete. The table has hundreds of thousands of clones, more than 75% seen once. This sequence originates from a man younger than 30 in good health and CMV-seronegative. This chain joins TRBV28 and TRBJ2-3; D remains unclear. The sequenced sample was PBMCs. DNA of the CDR3: TGTGCCAGCGAGGTCCTCGGGAGCACAGATACGCAGTATTTT. This translates into CASEVLGSTDTQYF.